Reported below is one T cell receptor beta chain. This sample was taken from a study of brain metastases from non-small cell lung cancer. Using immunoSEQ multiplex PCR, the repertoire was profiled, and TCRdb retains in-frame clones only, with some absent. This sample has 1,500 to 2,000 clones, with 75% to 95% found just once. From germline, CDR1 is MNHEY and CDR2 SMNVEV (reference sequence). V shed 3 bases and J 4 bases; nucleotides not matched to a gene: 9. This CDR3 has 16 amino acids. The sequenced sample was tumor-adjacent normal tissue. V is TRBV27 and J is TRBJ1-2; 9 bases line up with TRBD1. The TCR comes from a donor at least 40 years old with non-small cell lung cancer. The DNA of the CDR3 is TGTGCCAGCAGTTTGTGGGGGGGACAGGGCCCCTATGGCTACACCTTC. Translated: CASSLWGGQGPYGYTF.